A selection of T cell receptor beta chains follows, all from one sample in a study of early T cells in non-severe SARS-CoV-2 infection. MiXCR, run by TCRdb on the 5' RACE reads, gives a single entry per CDR3 protein. The sample contains roughly 92,000 distinct CDR3 sequences, 12% of which appear only once. Source: whole blood, taken at baseline. These receptors came from an adult who was a healthcare worker with PCR-confirmed SARS-CoV-2 infection or an uninfected control (not recorded which). Each CDR3 is given with its conserved first and last residue. A D gene is named only where the DNA matches it firmly. The size field is filled for only some rows; it gives once, few, many or a size class.

d_call: TRBD1
clone_size: .
j_call: TRBJ2-1
v_call: TRBV19
cdr3_nt: TGTGCCAGTACCGAAGGAGGACAGGGGGCTGGTAATGAGCAGTTCTTC
cdr3_aa: CASTEGGQGAGNEQFF

d_call: .
clone_size: .
j_call: TRBJ2-4
v_call: TRBV28
cdr3_nt: TGTGCCAGTCTAGGGAACAGGGCGGCAAACATTCAGTACTTC
cdr3_aa: CASLGNRAANIQYF

d_call: .
clone_size: few
j_call: TRBJ2-5
v_call: TRBV5-5
cdr3_nt: TGTGCCAGCAGCCCCACGGCCCCGCGGGAGACCCAGTACTTC
cdr3_aa: CASSPTAPRETQYF

d_call: .
clone_size: .
j_call: TRBJ1-2
v_call: TRBV12-3/TRBV12-4
cdr3_nt: TGTGCCAGCAGTTTCCCCGGAGGCTACACCTTC
cdr3_aa: CASSFPGGYTF

d_call: .
clone_size: many
j_call: TRBJ2-7
v_call: TRBV7-6
cdr3_nt: TGTGCCAGCAGCCCGGGTGGGGGAGCCCCCTCCTACGAGCAGTACTTC
cdr3_aa: CASSPGGGAPSYEQYF

d_call: .
clone_size: .
j_call: TRBJ2-1
v_call: TRBV28
cdr3_nt: TGTGCCAGCAGTTTTCAGGGGATAATGGAGCAGTTCTTC
cdr3_aa: CASSFQGIMEQFF

d_call: .
clone_size: .
j_call: TRBJ1-1
v_call: TRBV7-9
cdr3_nt: TGTGCCAGCAGCTTAGGACAGGTGAACACTGAAGCTTTCTTT
cdr3_aa: CASSLGQVNTEAFF

d_call: TRBD1
clone_size: few
j_call: TRBJ2-6
v_call: TRBV6-2/TRBV6-3
cdr3_nt: TGTGCCAGCAGGGAAGTACAGGGGCCTGGGGCCAACGTCCTGACTTTC
cdr3_aa: CASREVQGPGANVLTF

d_call: .
clone_size: .
j_call: TRBJ2-3
v_call: TRBV10-2
cdr3_nt: TGCGCCAGCAGTGAGGGTACGCAGTATTTT
cdr3_aa: CASSEGTQYF

d_call: .
clone_size: .
j_call: TRBJ1-6
v_call: TRBV3-1
cdr3_nt: TGTGCCAGCAGCCCGGAACTCCTGAATTCACCCCTCCACTTT
cdr3_aa: CASSPELLNSPLHF

d_call: .
clone_size: few
j_call: TRBJ1-2
v_call: TRBV12-3/TRBV12-4
cdr3_nt: TGTGCCAGCAGTTTAAGGGGGGAAAGAGTTAACTATGGCTACACCTTC
cdr3_aa: CASSLRGERVNYGYTF

d_call: .
clone_size: .
j_call: TRBJ1-6
v_call: TRBV20-1
cdr3_nt: TGCAGTGCTAGATGGTTACAGGAAAGACTCCACTTT
cdr3_aa: CSARWLQERLHF

d_call: .
clone_size: few
j_call: TRBJ2-6
v_call: TRBV29-1
cdr3_nt: TGCAGCGTTGAGGGGGCGCGCGGGGCCAACGTCCTGACTTTC
cdr3_aa: CSVEGARGANVLTF

d_call: .
clone_size: .
j_call: TRBJ2-7
v_call: TRBV7-9
cdr3_nt: TGTGCCAGCAGCTTAGTGGAGGGGAAGGGCGTGCAGTACTTC
cdr3_aa: CASSLVEGKGVQYF

d_call: .
clone_size: many
j_call: TRBJ2-5
v_call: TRBV5-1
cdr3_nt: TGCGCCAGCAGCTTGGCGGGGAGCCAAGAGACCCAGTACTTC
cdr3_aa: CASSLAGSQETQYF

d_call: TRBD2
clone_size: few
j_call: TRBJ2-5
v_call: TRBV5-1
cdr3_nt: TGCGCCAGCAGTCCGGGACTAGCGGGCGTCCAAGAGACCCAGTACTTC
cdr3_aa: CASSPGLAGVQETQYF

d_call: .
clone_size: .
j_call: TRBJ1-4
v_call: TRBV18
cdr3_nt: TGTGCCAGCTCACCAGAACAGCCTGCAACTAATGAAAAACTGTTTTTT
cdr3_aa: CASSPEQPATNEKLFF

d_call: .
clone_size: .
j_call: TRBJ1-2
v_call: TRBV10-2
cdr3_nt: TGCGCCAGCAGGCCGGGTGGCCTCTATGGCTACACCTTC
cdr3_aa: CASRPGGLYGYTF

d_call: .
clone_size: .
j_call: TRBJ2-1
v_call: TRBV20-1
cdr3_nt: TGCAGTGCCCCCCCCCTAGCGAGAAATGAGCAGTTCTTC
cdr3_aa: CSAPPLARNEQFF

d_call: .
clone_size: once
j_call: TRBJ1-1
v_call: TRBV5-6
cdr3_nt: TGTGCCAGCAGTATGGAAATTTCGTACACTGAAGCTTTCTTT
cdr3_aa: CASSMEISYTEAFF

d_call: TRBD2
clone_size: few
j_call: TRBJ2-3
v_call: TRBV29-1
cdr3_nt: TGCAGCGCAAGACTAGCGGGGAGCACAGATACGCAGTATTTT
cdr3_aa: CSARLAGSTDTQYF

d_call: .
clone_size: few
j_call: TRBJ2-5
v_call: TRBV28
cdr3_nt: TGTGCCAGCAGTGACTTACAAGAGACCCAGTACTTC
cdr3_aa: CASSDLQETQYF

d_call: TRBD1
clone_size: .
j_call: TRBJ1-1
v_call: TRBV11-1
cdr3_nt: TGTGCCAGCAGCGGAAGCAACAGGGGAGACACTGAAGCTTTCTTT
cdr3_aa: CASSGSNRGDTEAFF

d_call: .
clone_size: .
j_call: TRBJ2-2
v_call: TRBV10-3
cdr3_nt: TGTGCCATCAGTGATCGGGGCACCGGGGAGCTGTTTTTT
cdr3_aa: CAISDRGTGELFF

d_call: TRBD2
clone_size: .
j_call: TRBJ2-2
v_call: TRBV12-3/TRBV12-4
cdr3_nt: TGTGCCAGCAGTTTTCGTCTAGCGGATAACACCGGGGAGCTGTTTTTT
cdr3_aa: CASSFRLADNTGELFF

d_call: .
clone_size: few
j_call: TRBJ2-6
v_call: TRBV7-2
cdr3_nt: TGTGCCAGCAGCTTAGCTATCGGGGTTGGGGCCAACGTCCTGACTTTC
cdr3_aa: CASSLAIGVGANVLTF

d_call: .
clone_size: few
j_call: TRBJ1-2
v_call: TRBV3-1
cdr3_nt: TGTGCCAGCAGCCAATCTGGGGCTCCTGCTAACTATGGCTACACCTTC
cdr3_aa: CASSQSGAPANYGYTF

d_call: TRBD2
clone_size: .
j_call: TRBJ2-1
v_call: TRBV18
cdr3_nt: TGTGCCAGCTCGCCGACTAGCGGGATGGGTGAGCAGTTCTTC
cdr3_aa: CASSPTSGMGEQFF

d_call: TRBD1
clone_size: few
j_call: TRBJ1-1
v_call: TRBV11-2
cdr3_nt: TGTGCCAGCAGCTTTACAGGGGCTGAAGCTTTCTTT
cdr3_aa: CASSFTGAEAFF

d_call: .
clone_size: many
j_call: TRBJ2-7
v_call: TRBV14
cdr3_nt: TGTGCCAGCAGCCTTTTGAGTTCCTACGAGCAGTACTTC
cdr3_aa: CASSLLSSYEQYF

d_call: .
clone_size: .
j_call: TRBJ1-6
v_call: TRBV28
cdr3_nt: TGTGCCAGCAGTTTCAGGACGGGGAATTCACCCCTCCACTTT
cdr3_aa: CASSFRTGNSPLHF

d_call: .
clone_size: .
j_call: TRBJ2-7
v_call: TRBV14
cdr3_nt: TGTGCCAGCAGCCAAGGCCCAGTTCCCTACGAGCAGTACTTC
cdr3_aa: CASSQGPVPYEQYF

d_call: .
clone_size: many
j_call: TRBJ2-7
v_call: TRBV5-1
cdr3_nt: TGCGCCAGCAGCGGAGCTGGATACGAGCAGTACTTC
cdr3_aa: CASSGAGYEQYF

d_call: .
clone_size: few
j_call: TRBJ1-5
v_call: TRBV20-1
cdr3_nt: TGCAGTGCTAGTCGGGGGGCAGGTCAGCCCCAGCATTTT
cdr3_aa: CSASRGAGQPQHF

d_call: .
clone_size: .
j_call: TRBJ2-2
v_call: TRBV11-3
cdr3_nt: TGTGCCAGCAGCTTAGAGAGTTCGAACACCGGGGAGCTGTTTTTT
cdr3_aa: CASSLESSNTGELFF

d_call: TRBD2
clone_size: .
j_call: TRBJ2-5
v_call: TRBV6-6
cdr3_nt: TGTGCCAGCAGCCCCCTAGCGGGGGGGACGGAGACCCAGTACTTC
cdr3_aa: CASSPLAGGTETQYF